The 21 T cell receptor beta chains presented below share a single source sample, sequenced in a study of T cells after yellow fever vaccination. MiXCR, applied by TCRdb to the 5' RACE reads, yields one record per CDR3 protein. Of more than 90,000 distinct CDR3 sequences listed, approximately 8.4% are singletons. The sequenced sample was CD8+ T cells sorted from PBMCs, obtained 45 days after the yellow fever booster vaccination. The receptors shown here come from a man aged 30 to 39 who received the YFV17D yellow fever vaccine.

The rearrangement joins TRBV11-2 to TRBJ1-3; D gene unclear. The germline gives CDR1 SGHAT, CDR2 FQNNGV. V lost 4 bases and J 0 bases, leaving 4 bases between the germline ends. This CDR3 comprises 13 residues. DNA of the CDR3: TGTGCCAGCAGCTGGCTCTCTGGAAACACCATATATTTT. Translated, it gives CASSWLSGNTIYF. The whole variable domain, remainder taken from reference TRBV11-2 and TRBJ1-3, is EAGVAQSPRYKIIEKRQSVAFWCNPISGHATLYWYQQILGQGPKLLIQFQNNGVVDDSQLPKDRFSAERLKGVDSTLKIQPAKLEDSAVYLCASSWLSGNTIYFGEGSWLTVV.

This clonotype appeared a few times. This chain links TRBV18 with TRBJ1-1, with 7 positions matching TRBD1. V shed 2 bases and J 5 bases; nucleotides not matched to a gene: 8. This CDR3 is built from 15 residues. Germline assignment: CDR1 KGHSH and CDR2 LQKENI. In DNA form, the CDR3 reads TGTGCCAGCTCACCAGAGGACAGGCTTGTGACTGAAGCTTTCTTT. It is translated as CASSPEDRLVTEAFF.

Turning to this clonotype: Being one base from a much bigger clone, this may be a read error. The rearrangement joins TRBV6-2 or TRBV6-3 to TRBJ2-5; D might be TRBD1 (6 bases). The CDR3 extends over 11 amino acids. Germline V gives CDR1 MNHEY, CDR2 SVGEGT. The V gene lost 7 bases and the J gene lost 7 bases, with 10 bases spanning the gap. The DNA of the CDR3 is TGTGCCAGCATCTACAGGGTGACCCAGTACTTC. Translating it yields CASIYRVTQYF.

This clonotype occurred a few times. The CDR3 DNA reads as TGTGCCAGCAGCCAGAGGGTAGCGGGCACCCCCTTCACAGATACGCAGTATTTT. It specifies CASSQRVAGTPFTDTQYF. The V gene is TRBV9, the J gene TRBJ2-3; 7 bases are shared with TRBD2. Germline V lookup: CDR1 SGDLS, CDR2 YYNGEE. This CDR3 spans 18 amino acids. After removal of 4 bases from V and 2 bases from J, the junction contained 16 bases not matched to a gene.

This clonotype was counted many times. The rearrangement uses TRBV4-3 and TRBJ1-6; D remains unclear. Per germline, CDR1 LGHNA and CDR2 YSLEER. The length of the CDR3 is 15 residues. Trimming left V 1 base short and J 8 bases short, with 12 bases between. CDR3 loop: CASSQAPVPHSPLHF. The CDR3 nucleotides read TGCGCCAGCAGCCAAGCGCCGGTTCCCCATTCACCCCTCCACTTT.

As regards this clonotype: Given a much more abundant clone one base away, this may be a read error. The V and J genes are TRBV21-1 and TRBJ2-5; the table gives TRBD2 as D, unverified against the DNA. TRBV21-1 is tagged as a pseudogene. The CDR3 runs 13 residues. CDR3 in amino acids: CAPRVLGIETQYF. CDR3 nucleotide sequence: TGTGCCCCCAGGGTCCTAGGAATAGAGACCCAGTACTTC.

In this sample, this clonotype turned up many times. J is TRBJ2-1 and V is TRBV9; 9 nucleotides line up with TRBD2. Germline V CDR1 and CDR2: SGDLS, YYNGEE. CDR3 length equals 21 residues. V shed 0 bases and J 5 bases; nucleotides not matched to a gene: 21. The CDR3 region has the DNA TGTGCCAGCAGCGTAGCGGATTGGGGGCTAGCGGGACCCCCGGCCAACAATGAGCAGTTCTTC. Protein product: CASSVADWGLAGPPANNEQFF.

This clonotype has at least ten counts. This chain links TRBV12-3 or TRBV12-4 with TRBJ2-7; 8 positions agree with TRBD2. V gave up 3 bases and J gave up 3 bases; unmatched junction bases: 4. The CDR3 contains 14 residues. The CDR3 nucleotides read TGTGCCAGCAGTTTTGCGGGAGGACACTACGAGCAGTACTTC. As protein: CASSFAGGHYEQYF.

Many counts were recorded for this clonotype. The chain links TRBV29-1 to TRBJ2-3; 11 nucleotides line up with TRBD2. CDR3 length equals 15 residues. V lost 1 base to trimming and J lost 4 bases; unmatched junction nucleotides: 4. Per the germline V gene, CDR1 is SQVTM and CDR2 is ANQGSEA. In DNA, the CDR3 is TGCAGCGTTGAAGGATCACTAGCGGGAGCAGATACGCAGTATTTT. This codes for CSVEGSLAGADTQYF.

This clonotype was counted between two and nine times. V is TRBV29-1 and J is TRBJ2-1; 7 bases match TRBD2. J gave up 0 bases and V 2 bases, and 7 bases lay outside the gene matches. The CDR3 spans 16 residues. The V gene's germline CDR1 is SQVTM and CDR2 ANQGSEA. In DNA form, the CDR3 reads TGCAGCGTTGAACTGGCGGGAGAGTTCTCCTACAATGAGCAGTTCTTC. It yields the protein CSVELAGEFSYNEQFF.

The table lists this clonotype with many counts. CDR3 sequence: CASSAQGFIIYEQFF. In nucleotides, the CDR3 is TGCGCCAGCAGCGCGCAGGGTTTTATCATCTATGAGCAGTTCTTC. This chain joins TRBV5-1 and TRBJ2-1, with a possible D match to TRBD1 (5 bases). The germline CDR1 and CDR2 sequences are SGHRS and YFSETQ. The CDR3 is 15 amino acids. Trimming took off 4 bases at V and 8 bases at J, with 19 bases between the two ends.

The V gene is TRBV7-8, the J gene TRBJ2-7; 13 bases match TRBD2. The CDR3 has 18 amino acids. V was pared by 4 bases and J by 5 bases, with 14 bases of the junction left unmatched. Germline V gene sequence: CDR1 SGHVS, CDR2 FQNEAQ. The CDR3 loop is CASSYTVRTSGSIHEQYF. The CDR3, as DNA: TGTGCCAGCAGCTACACGGTGAGGACTAGCGGGAGTATCCACGAGCAGTACTTC.

This clonotype appeared a few times. CDR3 coding DNA: TGTGCCAGCAGTTTGGTATCCTCACCGGGTGGCCATGGCTACACCTTC. It is translated as CASSLVSSPGGHGYTF. The rearrangement joins TRBV7-2 to TRBJ1-2; D unclear. The V gene lost 6 bases and the J gene lost 6 bases, with 23 bases spanning the gap. Germline V gene lookup returns CDR1 SGHTA and CDR2 FQGNSA. The length of the CDR3 is 16 residues.

This clonotype was counted many times. The chain links TRBV6-2 or TRBV6-3 to TRBJ1-5; D may be TRBD1 (5 bases). The CDR3 has 15 residues. Trimming removed 5 bases at V and 3 bases at J, with 14 bases between. The germline gives CDR1 MNHEY, CDR2 SVGEGT. CDR3 region: CASSPLGLFNQPQHF. CDR3 nucleotide sequence: TGTGCCAGCAGTCCCCTGGGGCTGTTCAATCAGCCCCAGCATTTT.

The genes are TRBV4-3 and TRBJ2-3; D unclear. This CDR3 is 14 amino acids long. The V gene's germline CDR1 is LGHNA and CDR2 YSLEER. Trimming left V 0 bases short and J 0 bases short, with 4 bases between. Here the CDR3 reads CASSQDASTDTQYF. The CDR3 region has the DNA TGCGCCAGCAGCCAAGACGCCAGCACAGATACGCAGTATTTT.

This clonotype was seen ten or more times. This sequence joins TRBV11-2 and TRBJ1-3; no clear D gene. The CDR3 extends over 18 amino acids. With 9 bases removed from V and 0 bases from J, the gap between germline ends came to 24 bases. CDR1 is SGHAT and CDR2 is FQNNGV in the germline V gene. CDR3 loop: CARELEWRTPDSGNTIYF. CDR3 nucleotide sequence: TGTGCCAGGGAATTGGAGTGGAGGACTCCCGACTCTGGAAACACCATATATTTT. The complete variable domain, with remaining parts taken from reference TRBV11-2 and TRBJ1-3, reads EAGVAQSPRYKIIEKRQSVAFWCNPISGHATLYWYQQILGQGPKLLIQFQNNGVVDDSQLPKDRFSAERLKGVDSTLKIQPAKLEDSAVYLCARELEWRTPDSGNTIYFGEGSWLTVV.

This clonotype was detected only once. A much larger clone differs from this one at a single base, so this may be a read error. This chain links TRBV9 with TRBJ2-7; D tentatively reads TRBD1 or TRBD2 (6 bases each). In germline, CDR1 is SGDLS, CDR2 YYNGEE. The CDR3 covers 13 residues. The V end was cut by 7 bases, the J end by 3 bases, with 14 bases between. The CDR3: CASRAGHYYEQYF. CDR3 sequence (DNA): TGTGCCAGCCGCGCGGGACACTACTACGAGCAGTACTTC.

The rearrangement uses TRBV10-2 and TRBJ2-3; D is possibly TRBD1 or TRBD2 (5 bases each). The CDR3 has 15 residues. Trimming cost V 7 bases and J 4 bases, with 18 bases left between them. The germline gives CDR1 WSHSY, CDR2 SAAADI. As DNA, the CDR3 is TGCGCCAGCACTCCCCGGGACCGCAATTCAGATACGCAGTATTTT. Residues: CASTPRDRNSDTQYF.

At least ten counts were recorded for this clonotype. The chain couples TRBV6-1 to TRBJ2-2; no clear D gene. The CDR3 is 13 amino acids. Germline V gene lookup returns CDR1 MNHNS and CDR2 SASEGT. V gave up 6 bases and J gave up 6 bases, with 11 bases separating them. In DNA, the CDR3 is TGTGCCAGCAGCCCGGCTAGGGCCGGGGAGCTGTTTTTT. Translating gives CASSPARAGELFF.

This chain links TRBV7-9 with TRBJ1-2, with 8 bases lining up with TRBD1. The CDR3 is 16 residues long. Trimming cost V 4 bases and J 5 bases; bases outside gene matches: 12. Germline V lookup: CDR1 SEHNR, CDR2 FQNEAQ (reference sequence). CDR3 sequence: CASSSSSRTGMYGYTF. CDR3 sequence (DNA): TGTGCCAGCAGCTCTAGCAGCAGGACAGGGATGTATGGCTACACCTTC.

This clonotype appeared many times. The chain combines TRBV6-2 or TRBV6-3 with TRBJ2-1; D may correspond to TRBD1 or TRBD2 (5 bases each). The V gene lost 1 base and the J gene lost 6 bases, with 16 bases spanning the gap. The CDR3 spans 16 residues. The germline gives CDR1 MNHEY, CDR2 SVGEGT. CDR3 protein: CASSYYPGAGFNEQFF. The CDR3 DNA sequence: TGTGCCAGCAGTTACTACCCCGGGGCTGGCTTCAATGAGCAGTTCTTC.